Shown below are 31 T cell receptor beta chains from a single sample sequenced in a study of T-cell memory formation after mild COVID-19. TCRdb re-called the 5' RACE reads through MiXCR, storing one row per CDR3 protein. This table holds 400,000 to 500,000 distinct CDR3 sequences, 15% to 25% found once. Sequenced: PBMCs or a T cell subset sorted from them (not recorded which). The receptor set was obtained from an adult woman who had mild COVID-19 (a few samples of this study predate the infection). Cell type and time point are not known.

This clonotype was picked up many times. The chain employs TRBV10-3 and TRBJ2-1, with D perhaps TRBD2 (6 bases). V was trimmed by 4 bases and J by 7 bases, leaving 8 bases between them. The germline V gene encodes CDR1 ENHRY and CDR2 SYGVKD. The CDR3 is made up of 12 amino acids. Here the CDR3 reads CAISVGGNEQFF. The CDR3 bases are TGTGCCATCAGTGTTGGAGGGAATGAGCAGTTCTTC.

This clonotype was observed a handful of times. The V gene is TRBV6-6, the J gene TRBJ1-5; D not certain. Germline CDR1 and CDR2: MNHNY and SVGAGI (reference sequence). Trimming left V 2 bases short and J 9 bases short, with 11 bases between. This CDR3 contains 13 residues. In DNA form, the CDR3 reads TGTGCCAGCAGTTACCAGGACTCTAGGCCCCAGCATTTT. It is translated as CASSYQDSRPQHF.

The gene calls are TRBV5-1 and TRBJ1-6, with D perhaps TRBD1 (5 bases). The ends were cut back, 7 bases at V and 5 bases at J, with 10 bases in the middle. The CDR3 runs 13 residues. Germline-derived CDR1 and CDR2 are SGHRS and YFSETQ. The CDR3 region is CASQDTDNSPLHF. CDR3 DNA: TGCGCCAGCCAGGACACCGATAATTCACCCCTCCACTTT.

The chain uses TRBV6-2 or TRBV6-3 and TRBJ1-5; 11 bases are a match to TRBD1. CDR3 length: 16 amino acids. In germline, CDR1 is MNHEY, CDR2 SVGEGT. The J segment lost 6 bases and the V segment lost 6 bases, leaving 10 bases of the junction unmatched. The CDR3 DNA reads as TGTGCCAGCAGGGACCAGGACAGGGGGCGCGGTCAGCCCCAGCATTTT. The encoded protein is CASRDQDRGRGQPQHF.

This clonotype was observed once. V usage is TRBV27 and J usage is TRBJ2-3; D call uncertain. Germline lookup yields CDR1 MNHEY and CDR2 SMNVEV (reference sequence). This CDR3 spans 16 amino acids. Trimming shortened V by 3 bases and J by 2 bases, and 15 bases separated the two germline ends. DNA for the CDR3: TGTGCCAGCAGTTTTAGACGAGGTGGAAACACAGATACGCAGTATTTT. Its protein is CASSFRRGGNTDTQYF.

This clonotype was seen only a few times. V is TRBV9 and J is TRBJ2-5; D remains unclear. Germline CDR1 is SGDLS and CDR2 is YYNGEE. The ends were cut back, 0 bases at V and 3 bases at J, with 6 bases in the middle. The CDR3 loop spans 13 amino acids. CDR3 region: CASSVGREETQYF. Written as DNA, the CDR3 is TGTGCCAGCAGCGTAGGACGGGAAGAGACCCAGTACTTC.

V is TRBV11-2 and J is TRBJ1-1; a possible D gene is TRBD1 (5 bases). Germline lookup yields CDR1 SGHAT and CDR2 FQNNGV. The ends were cut back, 1 base at V and 3 bases at J, with 9 bases in the middle. The CDR3 has 14 residues. The chain's CDR3 is CASSLGGVHTEAFF. In DNA form, the CDR3 reads TGTGCCAGCAGCTTAGGAGGGGTTCACACTGAAGCTTTCTTT.

V gene TRBV7-8 combines with J gene TRBJ1-5, with TRBD1 identical over 8 bases. Trimming cost V 4 bases and J 4 bases; bases outside gene matches: 3. This CDR3 is 14 amino acids long. The germline gives CDR1 SGHVS, CDR2 FQNEAQ. In DNA form, the CDR3 reads TGTGCCAGCAGCTCGGACAGGGAGAATCAGCCCCAGCATTTT. This encodes CASSSDRENQPQHF.

This clonotype was seen only a few times. DNA for the CDR3: TGTGCCAGCAGCTTATGGGGGAGAGCAACTAATGAAAAACTGTTTTTT. Translating gives CASSLWGRATNEKLFF. The chain has TRBV11-2 and TRBJ1-4; weak D call: TRBD1 (5 bases). V was trimmed by 2 bases and J by 0 bases, leaving 10 bases between them. This CDR3 spans 16 amino acids. Germline CDR1 is SGHAT and CDR2 is FQNNGV.

V is TRBV24-1 and J is TRBJ1-1; D uncertain. This CDR3 is built from 12 residues. Germline V CDR1 and CDR2: KGHDR, SFDVKD. V was clipped by 10 bases and J by 1 base, with 9 bases between them. CDR3 sequence reads: CATRRANTEAFF. CDR3 sequence (DNA): TGTGCCACTAGAAGGGCGAACACTGAAGCTTTCTTT.

The table lists this clonotype with a few counts. The chain employs TRBV12-3 or TRBV12-4 and TRBJ1-6, with D uncertain. This CDR3 is built from 13 residues. The germline V and J ends were trimmed by 6 bases and 6 bases, with 9 bases remaining between them. CDR3: CASRLAANSPLHF. The CDR3 nucleotides are TGTGCCAGCAGGCTCGCCGCTAATTCACCCCTCCACTTT.

The chain carries TRBV7-2 and TRBJ2-1; D is possibly TRBD1 (8 bases). V lost 5 bases and J 8 bases, leaving 22 bases between the germline ends. Germline V gene sequence: CDR1 SGHTA, CDR2 FQGNSA. The CDR3 extends over 16 amino acids. The CDR3 loop is CASSLLQGGASYEQFF. The CDR3 DNA reads as TGTGCCAGCAGCCTATTACAGGGGGGGGCTTCATATGAGCAGTTCTTC.

This clonotype was counted between two and nine times. V and J are TRBV30 and TRBJ2-1, with D perhaps given as TRBD1 or TRBD2 (6 bases each). Germline V gene lookup returns CDR1 GTSNPN and CDR2 SVGIG (reference sequence). V was cut by 1 base and J by 2 bases, with 12 bases left in between. The length of the CDR3 is 15 residues. The CDR3 region is CAWSEAGGPYNEQFF. The CDR3 nucleotides are TGTGCCTGGAGTGAGGCCGGGGGCCCCTACAATGAGCAGTTCTTC.

This clonotype was seen a few times. The rearrangement links TRBV24-1 to TRBJ2-1, with D possibly TRBD2 on 5 matching bases. This CDR3 is built from 9 residues. CDR1 is KGHDR, CDR2 SFDVKD, per germline. V was shortened by 12 bases and J by 11 bases, with 10 bases between the two germline ends. The CDR3 loop is CADGGQQFF. The CDR3 DNA is TGTGCCGACGGAGGACAGCAGTTCTTC.

J is TRBJ1-1 and V is TRBV9; maybe TRBD1 (5 bases). The CDR3 runs to 14 residues. Germline lookup yields CDR1 SGDLS and CDR2 YYNGEE. Trimming pared 3 bases from V and 4 bases from J, leaving 13 bases between. The CDR3 is CASSALVGGTEAFF. CDR3 nucleotides: TGTGCCAGCAGCGCCTTGGTGGGGGGCACTGAAGCTTTCTTT.

The rearrangement uses TRBV9 and TRBJ1-1, with TRBD1 matching over 9 bases. The V and J ends lost 4 bases and 4 bases, in that order; junction bases with no gene match: 8. Germline V gene data show CDR1 as SGDLS and CDR2 as YYNGEE. There are 15 residues in the CDR3. CDR3 amino acids: CASSKMDRGGTEAFF. The CDR3 nucleotides are TGTGCCAGCAGCAAAATGGACAGGGGCGGCACTGAAGCTTTCTTT.

The table lists this clonotype with many counts. The chain carries TRBV5-5 and TRBJ1-6; D is possibly TRBD1 (5 bases). V lost 4 bases and J 14 bases, leaving 10 bases between the germline ends. The CDR3 is 11 amino acids. Germline V lookup: CDR1 SGHKS, CDR2 YYEKEE (reference sequence). CDR3 loop: CASSPGIALHF. In DNA, the CDR3 is TGTGCCAGCAGCCCAGGGATCGCCCTCCACTTT.

This sequence joins TRBV6-2 or TRBV6-3 and TRBJ1-2; TRBD1 matches at 7 bases. The V segment lost 5 bases and the J segment 7 bases; nucleotides outside the gene matches: 1. This CDR3 is 11 amino acids long. Per the germline V gene, CDR1 is MNHEY and CDR2 is SVGEGT. The CDR3, as DNA: TGTGCCAGCAGTAGGGGGCCTGGCTACACCTTC. Amino acid sequence: CASSRGPGYTF.

The chain has TRBV29-1 and TRBJ1-1; D unclear. The CDR3 runs to 12 residues. The germline V and J ends were trimmed by 4 bases and 1 base, with 7 bases remaining between them. Germline assignment: CDR1 SQVTM and CDR2 ANQGSEA. The CDR3 DNA reads as TGCAGCGTTGTCCCAGGGAACACTGAAGCTTTCTTT. Amino acids: CSVVPGNTEAFF.

The chain employs TRBV27 and TRBJ2-6; 9 bases are a match to TRBD1. V trimming: 6 bases; J trimming: 3 bases; junction bases outside the gene matches: 12. This CDR3 is built from 18 residues. Germline CDR1 MNHEY, CDR2 SMNVEV (reference sequence). CDR3 residues: CASSRTRDRVSGANVLTF. CDR3 in DNA: TGTGCCAGCAGCCGTACCCGGGACAGGGTGAGTGGGGCCAACGTCCTGACTTTC. Looking up the rest from reference TRBV27 and TRBJ2-6 gives the full variable domain: EAQVTQNPRYLITVTGKKLTVTCSQNMNHEYMSWYRQDPGLGLRQIYYSMNVEVTDKGDVPEGYKVSRKEKRNFPLILESPSPNQTSLYFCASSRTRDRVSGANVLTFGAGSRLTVL.

V usage is TRBV5-5 and J usage is TRBJ2-2; 10 bases agree with TRBD1. In germline, CDR1 is SGHKS, CDR2 YYEKEE (reference sequence). The CDR3 length is 15 residues. Trimming cost V 0 bases and J 7 bases; bases outside gene matches: 3. The CDR3 DNA reads TGTGCCAGCAGCTTGGGACAGGGGGCGATCGGGGAGCTGTTTTTT. Protein: CASSLGQGAIGELFF.

The V call is TRBV3-1, the J call TRBJ1-6; D unclear. The CDR3 sequence is 12 residues long. V dropped 4 bases and J dropped 14 bases, with 12 bases sitting between them. Germline V lookup: CDR1 LGHDT, CDR2 YNNKEL (reference sequence). The CDR3 nucleotides read TGTGCCAGCAGCCGCGCGGATCTGGCCCTCCACTTT. Residues: CASSRADLALHF.

J is TRBJ2-1 and V is TRBV6-6; D call uncertain. V was trimmed by 2 bases and J by 7 bases, leaving 6 bases between them. CDR3 length: 12 residues. Per germline, CDR1 MNHNY and CDR2 SVGAGI (reference sequence). CDR3 region: CASSYTDNEQFF. DNA of the CDR3: TGTGCCAGCAGTTACACAGATAATGAGCAGTTCTTC.

The CDR3 sequence: CASSNLNQGQHYRTEAFF. CDR3 in DNA: TGTGCCAGCAGCAACCTGAACCAGGGACAGCACTATAGGACTGAAGCTTTCTTT. The chain uses TRBV21-1 and TRBJ1-1; the table's D call TRBD1 went unverified against the DNA. TRBV21-1 is recorded as a pseudogene. The length of the CDR3 is 18 residues.

This clonotype was found a few times. The genes are TRBV7-9 and TRBJ2-1; 8 nucleotides line up with TRBD2. The germline V gene has CDR1 SEHNR and CDR2 FQNEAQ (reference sequence). The trim removed 8 bases at V and 7 bases at J, leaving 7 bases unmatched. This CDR3 comprises 13 residues. The CDR3 nucleotides read TGTGCCAGCCAAAGCGGGAGTTTTAATGAGCAGTTCTTC. Translating gives CASQSGSFNEQFF.

In this sample, this clonotype turned up a few times. The V and J genes are TRBV5-4 and TRBJ2-5, with 7 positions matching TRBD1. CDR1 and CDR2 from the germline V gene are SGHNT and YYREEE (reference sequence). The CDR3 covers 15 residues. After removal of 2 bases from V and 2 bases from J, the junction contained 6 bases not matched to a gene. CDR3: CASSLQGPRQETQYF. CDR3 nucleotides: TGTGCCAGCAGCTTACAGGGGCCGAGGCAAGAGACCCAGTACTTC.

This clonotype was seen a few times. The chain carries TRBV15 and TRBJ2-7, with D tentatively TRBD1 (6 bases). The CDR3 sequence is 14 residues long. Germline V gene data show CDR1 as LNHNV and CDR2 as YYDKDF (reference sequence). With 4 bases removed from V and 6 bases from J, the gap between germline ends came to 16 bases. CDR3 DNA: TGTGCCACCAGCACGAGGCAAACAGGGCGCGAGCAGTACTTC. It yields the protein CATSTRQTGREQYF.

This clonotype occurred a few times. The chain has TRBV7-2 and TRBJ2-2, with D possibly TRBD2 on 5 matching bases. Trimming removed 2 bases at V and 4 bases at J, with 14 bases between. This CDR3 spans 16 amino acids. Germline lookup yields CDR1 SGHTA and CDR2 FQGNSA. The DNA of the CDR3 is TGTGCCAGCAGCTTAAGAGCCGCCGCGGGCACCGGGGAGCTGTTTTTT. It translates to CASSLRAAAGTGELFF.

This clonotype has a handful of counts. The chain combines TRBV10-3 with TRBJ1-5, with 11 bases aligning to TRBD1. Germline values: CDR1 ENHRY, CDR2 SYGVKD. V gave up 2 bases and J gave up 3 bases; unmatched junction bases: 3. The CDR3 covers 16 residues. CDR3 nucleotide sequence: TGTGCCATCAGTGAGGGGACAGGGGGTAACAATCAGCCCCAGCATTTT. Translation gives CAISEGTGGNNQPQHF.

This clonotype was counted a few times. The chain carries TRBV27 and TRBJ2-7, with D possibly being TRBD1 (6 bases). CDR3 length equals 15 residues. The germline V gene has CDR1 MNHEY and CDR2 SMNVEV (reference sequence). V dropped 1 base and J dropped 2 bases, with 12 bases sitting between them. CDR3 protein: CASSLYETGTYEQYF. The CDR3 DNA reads as TGTGCCAGCAGTTTATACGAGACAGGAACCTACGAGCAGTACTTC.

This clonotype appeared a few times. The chain employs TRBV7-9 and TRBJ1-1; D is possibly TRBD1 (6 bases). Deletions cut 3 bases from V and 0 bases from J, with 8 bases between. CDR3 length equals 14 residues. Germline values: CDR1 SEHNR, CDR2 FQNEAQ (reference sequence). Here the CDR3 DNA reads TGTGCCAGCAGCTTCGGGACATTGAACACTGAAGCTTTCTTT. Its translation: CASSFGTLNTEAFF.